This T cell receptor beta chain comes out of a study of CD8+CD57+ T cells in acquired aplastic anemia. CDR3 and TCR beta VDJ profiling relied on a genomic DNA template. TCRdb recomputed calls from the reads with MiXCR, one row per CDR3 protein. The data show roughly 16,000 distinct CDR3 sequences, roughly 37% seen once. Only patients with CD8+CD57+ cell expansion on flow cytometry were chosen for sequencing. Points from the study as a whole: No significant difference in CD8+ Simpson's diversity was found between patients and controls. Total CD4+ and CD8+ pools in patients were more diverse than the CD8+CD57+ cells of those patients.

This clonotype was counted between two and nine times. What it binds is not known. The sample comprised CD8+CD57+ T cells sorted from PBMCs. The subset here: bead-enriched CD8+CD57+ effector memory T cells from SAA patients. This receptor was obtained from a human donor with aplastic anemia.

The CDR3 nucleotides read TGTGCCATCAGTGATAACGATCAGCCCCAGCATTTT. It specifies CAISDNDQPQHF. This chain links TRBV10-3 with TRBJ1-5; D is ambiguous. The CDR3 is 12 residues long. In germline, CDR1 is ENHRY, CDR2 SYGVKD. V lost 3 bases to trimming and J lost 5 bases, with 5 bases between them.